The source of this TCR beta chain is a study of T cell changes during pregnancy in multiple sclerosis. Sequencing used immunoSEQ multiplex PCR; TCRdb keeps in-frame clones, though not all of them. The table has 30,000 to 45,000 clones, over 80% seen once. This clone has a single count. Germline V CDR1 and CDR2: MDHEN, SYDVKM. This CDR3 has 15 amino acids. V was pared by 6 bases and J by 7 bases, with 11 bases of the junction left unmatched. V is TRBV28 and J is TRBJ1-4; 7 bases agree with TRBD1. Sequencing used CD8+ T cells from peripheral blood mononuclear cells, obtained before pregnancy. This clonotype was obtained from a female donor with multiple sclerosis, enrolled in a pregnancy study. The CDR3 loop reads CASSSPGQAGEKLFF. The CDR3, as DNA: TGTGCCAGCAGCTCCCCTGGACAGGCCGGTGAAAAACTGTTTTTT.